The T cell receptor (beta chain) described here comes from a study of blood T cell repertoires in COVID-19. Study information: Sources were T cells, B-cell-depleted T cells, or PBMCs; the material itself was cDNA or gDNA.

The count of this clone is one. V lost 0 bases, J lost 1 base, and 3 bases stayed unmatched. Germline V gene data show CDR1 as SGHRS and CDR2 as YFSETQ. The CDR3 runs to 18 residues. Generated by immunoSEQ multiplex PCR, the TCRdb table keeps only in-frame clones and is missing some. The sample has 70,000 or so clones, 75% to 95% seen once. The sample consisted of peripheral blood. The rearrangement joins TRBV5-1 to TRBJ2-6; 11 bases are a match to TRBD2. This clonotype was obtained from a young woman with acute or convalescent COVID-19. In nucleotides, the CDR3 is TGCGCCAGCAGCTTGGAGCTAGCGGGAGGTTCTGGGGCCAACGTCCTGACTTTC. This translates into CASSLELAGGSGANVLTF.